The sequence of this T cell receptor beta chain was determined in a study of blood T cell repertoires in COVID-19. Authors' methods: Amplified reference gene primers provided the basis for estimating nucleated cell counts. Sequencing was performed with immunoSEQ multiplex PCR; in TCRdb, only in-frame clones are kept and a portion is missing. The V and J calls and the clone size are those of that table, but D and trimming were determined from the DNA. The repertoire has tens of thousands of clones, 85% to 90% of them found once; the top ten carry around 14%. Germline V gene lookup returns CDR1 LGHDT and CDR2 YNNKEL (reference sequence). With 3 bases removed from V and 4 bases from J, the gap between germline ends came to 13 bases. The CDR3 is 15 amino acids.

J is TRBJ2-1 and V is TRBV3-1 (or the pseudogene TRBV3-2), with D tentatively TRBD2 (6 bases). The sequencing sample was made of peripheral blood. This clonotype was obtained from a man between 65 and 79 years old with active COVID-19. In nucleotides, the CDR3 is TGTGCCAGCAGCCATCACGGGACTTCGTACAATGAGCAGTTCTTC. It yields the protein CASSHHGTSYNEQFF.